These 5 T cell receptor beta chains originate from one sample sequenced in a study of cytomegalovirus exposure and HLA in healthy donors. In the PCR, 60 Vbeta and 13 Jbeta primers were used. Measured with immunoSEQ multiplex PCR; TCRdb has only the in-frame clones, and not every one. This sample yields 200,000 to 300,000 clones, of which roughly 80% are seen a single time; more than 5% belongs to the top ten. Material: PBMCs. These receptors were obtained from a middle-aged woman in good health and CMV-seropositive.

The chain is built from TRBV7-2 and TRBJ1-2; 7 nucleotides match TRBD1. Germline V CDR1 and CDR2: SGHTA, FQGNSA. The CDR3 is 11 amino acids. Trimming removed 8 bases from V and 13 bases from J; junction bases left unmatched: 10. The CDR3 DNA is TGTGCCAGCGAGAGGACAGGACTCTTCACCTTC. It codes for CASERTGLFTF.

The rearrangement uses TRBV30 and TRBJ2-2; D might be TRBD2 (5 bases). Trimming left V 2 bases short and J 3 bases short, with 10 bases between. Looked up from germline, CDR1 is GTSNPN and CDR2 is SVGIG (reference sequence). The CDR3 has 14 residues. Written as DNA, the CDR3 is TGTGCCTGGAGTCGGGGAACGGACACCGGGGAGCTGTTTTTT. Residues: CAWSRGTDTGELFF.

This clone has a handful of counts. The rearrangement joins TRBV7-3 to TRBJ2-1; 13 bases line up with TRBD2. CDR1 SGHTA and CDR2 FQGTGA come from the germline V gene. The CDR3 consists of 16 residues. V gave up 2 bases and J gave up 10 bases; unmatched junction bases: 8. CDR3 residues: CASSLWGLAGSNEQFF. CDR3 coding DNA: TGTGCCAGCAGCTTATGGGGACTAGCGGGATCGAACGAGCAGTTCTTC.

The V call is TRBV27, the J call TRBJ2-4; 11 bases line up with TRBD1. The ends lost 4 bases at V and 1 base at J; junction bases unmatched: 6. CDR1 and CDR2 (germline): MNHEY, SMNVEV (reference sequence). CDR3 length: 17 residues. CDR3 nucleotides: TGTGCCAGCAGTTCCCTTGGACAGGGGGCGGCCAAAAACATTCAGTACTTC. It specifies CASSSLGQGAAKNIQYF.

The chain joins TRBV4-3 to TRBJ1-1, with D hard to call. Trimming stripped 0 bases from V and 4 bases from J, with 9 bases between. Per the germline V gene, CDR1 is LGHNA and CDR2 is YSLEER. This CDR3 is 14 amino acids long. The CDR3 DNA is TGCGCCAGCAGCCAAGAGAGGCGGGGCACTGAAGCTTTCTTT. Amino acids: CASSQERRGTEAFF.